Following are 24 T cell receptor beta chains from one sample sequenced in a study of blood T cell repertoires in COVID-19. Assay: immunoSEQ multiplex PCR; the TCRdb copy retains only in-frame clones and omits some. The sample lists 55,000 to 75,000 clones; about four fifths were seen once. Sequencing input: peripheral blood. All receptors come from a man at least 80 years old with COVID-19, enrolled during active disease.

This chain connects TRBV28 to TRBJ2-3; TRBD1 matches at 8 bases. Unmatched junction bases numbered 6, after V lost 1 base and J lost 0 bases. The CDR3 contains 17 residues. Germline V gives CDR1 MDHEN, CDR2 SYDVKM. This chain's CDR3 is CASSLSGGRISTDTQYF. The CDR3, as DNA: TGTGCCAGCAGTTTATCAGGGGGCAGGATTAGCACAGATACGCAGTATTTT. Complete variable domain (other parts from reference TRBV28 and TRBJ2-3): DVKVTQSSRYLVKRTGEKVFLECVQDMDHENMFWYRQDPGLGLRLIYFSYDVKMKEKGDIPEGYSVSREKKERFSLILESASTNQTSMYLCASSLSGGRISTDTQYFGPGTRLTVL.

This chain joins TRBV10-1 and TRBJ2-1; TRBD2 matches 9 bases. Trimming at V came to 0 bases and at J to 6 bases, leaving 12 bases not matched to a gene. Germline CDR1 and CDR2: WNHNN and SYGVQD (reference sequence). The CDR3 covers 18 residues. CDR3 sequence: CASSESGSGSFKGNEQFF. The CDR3 DNA reads TGCGCCAGCAGTGAGTCTGGTAGCGGGAGTTTTAAAGGCAATGAGCAGTTCTTC.

The rearrangement links TRBV14 to TRBJ2-5, with TRBD2 identical over 10 bases. The CDR3 is 16 residues long. The V segment lost 3 bases and the J segment 2 bases; nucleotides outside the gene matches: 6. Germline assignment: CDR1 SGHDN and CDR2 FVKESK. The CDR3 nucleotides are TGTGCCAGCAGCCATCCCGGACTAGCGGCTCAAGAGACCCAGTACTTC. Translation gives CASSHPGLAAQETQYF.

This chain joins TRBV19 and TRBJ2-5; a weak D match, TRBD2 (6 bases). This CDR3 is 13 amino acids long. Trimming removed 2 bases at V and 2 bases at J, with 6 bases between. Looked up from germline, CDR1 is LNHDA and CDR2 is SQIVND (reference sequence). The DNA for the CDR3 is TGTGCCAGTAGTATACGGGGGCAAGAGACCCAGTACTTC. Translating gives CASSIRGQETQYF.

This rearrangement joins TRBV7-2 to TRBJ1-1; 8 nucleotides line up with TRBD1. V was pared by 2 bases and J by 8 bases, with 1 base of the junction left unmatched. In germline, CDR1 is SGHTA, CDR2 FQGNSA. This CDR3 is 12 amino acids long. The CDR3 loop reads CASSLRQGEAFF. CDR3 sequence (DNA): TGTGCCAGCAGCTTACGACAGGGGGAAGCTTTCTTT.

The chain links TRBV9 to TRBJ1-1; 7 nucleotides agree with TRBD1. V shed 4 bases and J 4 bases; nucleotides not matched to a gene: 10. The V gene's germline CDR1 is SGDLS and CDR2 YYNGEE. The CDR3 consists of 15 residues. This CDR3 reads CASSIIGAGGTEAFF. In DNA form, the CDR3 reads TGTGCCAGCAGCATCATAGGCGCAGGGGGCACTGAAGCTTTCTTT.

The CDR3 sequence: CSVEDPGQGVEKLFF. The CDR3 bases are TGCAGCGTTGAAGATCCGGGACAGGGTGTTGAAAAACTGTTTTTT. V usage is TRBV29-1 and J usage is TRBJ1-4; TRBD1 matches 9 bases. Germline-derived CDR1 and CDR2 are SQVTM and ANQGSEA. The V and J ends lost 0 bases and 7 bases, in that order; junction bases with no gene match: 6. The CDR3 loop spans 15 amino acids.

This clone was observed once. J is TRBJ1-1 and V is TRBV19; the D is unclear. The V gene lost 5 bases and the J gene lost 1 base, with 11 bases spanning the gap. The CDR3 consists of 14 residues. Germline values: CDR1 LNHDA, CDR2 SQIVND (reference sequence). CDR3: CASSPLPGNTEAFF. As DNA, the CDR3 is TGTGCCAGTAGTCCCTTGCCAGGGAACACTGAAGCTTTCTTT.

This clone turned up a few times. V and J are TRBV5-1 and TRBJ1-1, with unresolved D. CDR3 length equals 13 residues. With 5 bases removed from V and 5 bases from J, the gap between germline ends came to 13 bases. Germline values: CDR1 SGHRS, CDR2 YFSETQ. The CDR3 here is CASSPTLETEAFF. In nucleotides, the CDR3 is TGCGCCAGCAGTCCTACATTGGAGACTGAAGCTTTCTTT.

V gene TRBV2 combines with J gene TRBJ2-5, with 11 positions matching TRBD1. The V segment lost 0 bases and the J segment 4 bases; nucleotides outside the gene matches: 1. CDR1 and CDR2 (germline): SNHLY, FYNNEI. The CDR3 totals 15 residues. The CDR3 sequence: CASSEAGQGAETQYF. The CDR3 DNA reads as TGTGCCAGCAGTGAAGCAGGACAGGGGGCAGAGACCCAGTACTTC.

The rearrangement joins TRBV29-1 to TRBJ2-5, with D hard to call. Germline assignment: CDR1 SQVTM and CDR2 ANQGSEA. The CDR3 totals 13 residues. V dropped 7 bases and J dropped 2 bases, with 14 bases sitting between them. The CDR3 region is CSGRSGRQETQYF. DNA of the CDR3: TGCAGCGGCCGTTCGGGTCGGCAAGAGACCCAGTACTTC.

In this sample, this clone turned up once. The chain has TRBV6-2 or TRBV6-3 and TRBJ1-6; D gene ambiguous. V was clipped by 4 bases and J by 7 bases, with 17 bases between them. There are 16 residues in the CDR3. The germline V gene has CDR1 MNHEY and CDR2 SVGEGT. The CDR3 here is CASSSIHGGRNSPLHF. The CDR3 coding sequence is TGTGCCAGCAGTTCTATACACGGAGGAAGGAATTCACCCCTCCACTTT.

The chain combines TRBV28 with TRBJ1-5, with 8 positions matching TRBD1. The V segment lost 5 bases and the J segment 3 bases; nucleotides outside the gene matches: 6. Germline V gene data show CDR1 as MDHEN and CDR2 as SYDVKM. This CDR3 contains 15 residues. The CDR3 sequence is CASSPLDRANQPQHF. In DNA form, the CDR3 reads TGTGCCAGCAGTCCACTGGACAGGGCCAATCAGCCCCAGCATTTT. Filled out from reference TRBV28 and TRBJ1-5, the complete variable domain reads DVKVTQSSRYLVKRTGEKVFLECVQDMDHENMFWYRQDPGLGLRLIYFSYDVKMKEKGDIPEGYSVSREKKERFSLILESASTNQTSMYLCASSPLDRANQPQHFGDGTRLSIL.

V is TRBV28 and J is TRBJ1-1; no reliable D call. Trimming took off 4 bases at V and 1 base at J, with 13 bases between the two ends. Germline lookup yields CDR1 MDHEN and CDR2 SYDVKM. The CDR3 contains 15 residues. CDR3 bases: TGTGCCAGCAGTTGGAGGTTGGGAGGGAACACTGAAGCTTTCTTT. This gives the protein CASSWRLGGNTEAFF.

The chain couples TRBV11-3 to TRBJ2-6; D possibly corresponds to TRBD1 (5 bases). Germline CDR1 SGHNT, CDR2 YENEEA. Trimming cost V 2 bases and J 4 bases, with 9 bases left between them. The CDR3 sequence is 15 residues long. CDR3: CASSLRGGGANVLTF. CDR3 bases: TGTGCCAGCAGCTTAAGGGGTGGCGGGGCCAACGTCCTGACTTTC.

The CDR3 DNA reads as TGTGCCAGCAGCTTAGCGCCCCAGGCCCCCTACGAGCAGTACGTC. Translation gives CASSLAPQAPYEQYV. This chain joins TRBV7-2 and TRBJ2-7; D gene uncertain. This CDR3 is built from 15 residues. Germline-derived CDR1 and CDR2 are SGHTA and FQGNSA. Trimming left V 0 bases short and J 2 bases short, with 11 bases between.

The chain has TRBV1 and TRBJ1-1; the table assigns TRBD1, which was not confirmed against the DNA. TRBV1 is a pseudogene segment. CDR3 length: 14 residues. CDR3: CTSSPTGSLTEAFF. CDR3 DNA: TGCACCAGCAGCCCTACAGGGAGTCTCACTGAAGCTTTCTTT.

The chain couples TRBV5-4 to TRBJ2-5, with 11 bases matching TRBD2. Germline CDR1 reads SGHNT; CDR2 reads YYREEE (reference sequence). This CDR3 comprises 16 residues. V trimming: 2 bases; J trimming: 5 bases; junction bases outside the gene matches: 8. The CDR3 DNA sequence: TGTGCCAGCAGCTTCAGGCGGCTAGCGGGGGGTGAGACCCAGTACTTC. Translation: CASSFRRLAGGETQYF.

V is TRBV7-2 and J is TRBJ2-5; the match to TRBD2 covers 10 bases. CDR3 length: 15 residues. Germline V gene lookup returns CDR1 SGHTA and CDR2 FQGNSA. J was trimmed by 5 bases and V by 4 bases; bases with no gene match: 7. The CDR3 loop reads CASSSSGRAGETQYF. As DNA, the CDR3 is TGTGCCAGCAGCTCCAGCGGGAGGGCCGGGGAGACCCAGTACTTC.

The rearrangement links TRBV9 to TRBJ2-3; D is unclear. The CDR3 is 14 amino acids. Per the germline V gene, CDR1 is SGDLS and CDR2 is YYNGEE. The V and J ends lost 2 bases and 2 bases respectively, with 9 bases between them. The CDR3 sequence is CASSVSGNTDTQYF. CDR3 coding DNA: TGTGCCAGCAGCGTGTCAGGTAACACAGATACGCAGTATTTT.

The CDR3: CASSLNGGAQETQYF. The CDR3 coding sequence is TGTGCCAGCAGCTTAAACGGCGGGGCACAAGAGACCCAGTACTTC. This sequence joins TRBV7-3 and TRBJ2-5; D may be TRBD2 (6 bases). This CDR3 is built from 15 residues. Deletions cut 1 base from V and 2 bases from J, with 11 bases between. CDR1 and CDR2 from the germline V gene are SGHTA and FQGTGA.

J is TRBJ1-1 and V is TRBV6-1; 8 positions match TRBD1. J was trimmed by 1 base and V by 6 bases; bases with no gene match: 7. Germline V gene sequence: CDR1 MNHNS, CDR2 SASEGT. This CDR3 region has 15 residues. The CDR3 protein is CASSRGQGWNTEAFF. Here the CDR3 DNA reads TGTGCCAGCAGCCGTGGACAGGGTTGGAACACTGAAGCTTTCTTT.

The chain recombines TRBV29-1 with TRBJ2-3; unclear D gene. Deletions cut 2 bases from V and 0 bases from J, with 9 bases between. This CDR3 is 14 amino acids long. Germline CDR1 reads SQVTM; CDR2 reads ANQGSEA. This CDR3 is CSVELPRSTDTQYF. In DNA, the CDR3 is TGCAGCGTTGAACTCCCCAGGAGCACAGATACGCAGTATTTT.

The J gene is TRBJ1-4, the V gene TRBV5-6; no definite D call. Deletions cut 6 bases from V and 1 base from J, with 13 bases between. CDR3 length equals 15 residues. The germline V gene has CDR1 SGHDT and CDR2 YYEEEE. The chain's CDR3 is CASTQIQRTNEKLFF. The CDR3 nucleotides are TGTGCCAGCACCCAGATACAGAGAACTAATGAAAAACTGTTTTTT.